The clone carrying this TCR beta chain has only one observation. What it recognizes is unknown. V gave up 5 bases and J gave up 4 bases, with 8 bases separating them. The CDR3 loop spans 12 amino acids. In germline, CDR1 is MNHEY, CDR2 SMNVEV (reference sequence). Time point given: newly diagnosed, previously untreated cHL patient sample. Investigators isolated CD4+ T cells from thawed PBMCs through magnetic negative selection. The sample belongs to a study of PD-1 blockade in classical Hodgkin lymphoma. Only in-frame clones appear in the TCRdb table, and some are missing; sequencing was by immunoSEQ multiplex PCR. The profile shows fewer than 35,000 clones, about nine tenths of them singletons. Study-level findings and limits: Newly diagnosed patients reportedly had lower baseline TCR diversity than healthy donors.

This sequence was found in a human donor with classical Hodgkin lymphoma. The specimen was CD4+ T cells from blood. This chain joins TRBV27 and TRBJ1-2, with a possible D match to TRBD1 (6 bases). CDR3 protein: CASSKQGYGYTF. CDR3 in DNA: TGTGCCAGCAGTAAACAGGGCTATGGCTACACCTTC.